This T cell receptor beta chain is from a study of blood T cell repertoires in COVID-19. Study background: The cDNA or gDNA used as material had been derived from T cells, B-cell-depleted T cells, or PBMCs.

This clone was counted a few times. As processed by the authors: Amplification from reference gene primers served as the basis for estimated nucleated cell counts. The repertoire was sequenced with immunoSEQ multiplex PCR; TCRdb's copy has only in-frame clones and lacks some. V and J calls and clone size are those listed in that table; D and trimming were worked out from the DNA. The data contain about 190,000 clones, 76% of them singletons. V dropped 4 bases and J dropped 0; count of bases not matched to a gene: 3. The CDR3 has 15 residues. Germline loops: CDR1 MNHEY, CDR2 SVGEGT. Participant age was roughly 18 to 89 years, and participants resided in about 25 US areas.

Sequences were obtained from PBMCs or T cells enriched from blood (not recorded which). The rearrangement links TRBV6-2 or TRBV6-3 to TRBJ1-5; 7 positions agree with TRBD1. The clonotype originates from a woman aged 45-65 years with acute COVID-19. The CDR3 nucleotides read TGTGCCAGCAGTTGGGACAGTGATAGCAATCAGCCCCAGCATTTT. Its translation: CASSWDSDSNQPQHF.